A single sample is the source of the 6 T cell receptor beta chains below, sequenced in a study of cytomegalovirus exposure and HLA in healthy donors. The PCR employed 60 Vbeta primers together with 13 Jbeta primers. TCRdb's copy holds only in-frame clones and misses some; the assay was immunoSEQ multiplex PCR. The sample has 150,000 to 200,000 clones, approximately 67% seen once. Sequencing input: PBMCs. The receptors were sampled from a woman aged 18-35 years in good health and CMV-seropositive.

The J gene is TRBJ2-3, the V gene TRBV7-3; 8 nucleotides line up with TRBD1. This CDR3 has 14 residues. Germline V gives CDR1 SGHTA, CDR2 FQGTGA. The V gene end was trimmed by 3 bases and the J gene end by 6 bases; junction bases not matched to a gene: 5. The CDR3 sequence is CASSLTGARDTQYF. The CDR3 region has the DNA TGTGCCAGCAGCTTGACAGGGGCACGGGATACGCAGTATTTT.

The CDR3 spells CATSSGVLGEQYF. The CDR3 nucleotides read TGTGCCACCAGCAGCGGGGTCCTCGGGGAGCAGTACTTC. The chain employs TRBV15 and TRBJ2-7, with D tentatively TRBD2 (5 bases). The CDR3 spans 13 residues. The germline V gene encodes CDR1 LNHNV and CDR2 YYDKDF (reference sequence). Between the trimmed V and J ends, which lost 3 bases and 7 bases, there was a span of 13 bases.

The CDR3 is CASSLAGFTGNTEAFF. CDR3 nucleotides: TGTGCCAGCAGCTTAGCGGGGTTCACAGGGAACACTGAAGCTTTCTTT. The rearrangement joins TRBV7-8 to TRBJ1-1; a possible D gene is TRBD1 (5 bases). The CDR3 is made up of 16 amino acids. Germline CDR1 is SGHVS and CDR2 is FQNEAQ. V lost 0 bases and J lost 1, with 12 bases in between.

The chain links TRBV19 to TRBJ1-1; D is unclear. V was pared by 1 base and J by 0 bases, with 9 bases between. The CDR3 sequence is 15 residues long. Germline-derived CDR1 and CDR2 are LNHDA and SQIVND (reference sequence). CDR3: CASSIAEAVNTEAFF. CDR3 nucleotide sequence: TGTGCCAGTAGTATAGCGGAGGCGGTGAACACTGAAGCTTTCTTT.

This sequence joins TRBV28 and TRBJ2-7, with TRBD2 matching 8 bases. CDR1 and CDR2 from the germline V gene are MDHEN and SYDVKM. The V segment lost 8 bases and the J segment 4 bases; nucleotides outside the gene matches: 7. The CDR3 runs to 13 residues. CDR3 loop: CASGSGSFYEQYF. For the CDR3, the DNA is TGTGCCAGCGGCAGCGGGAGCTTTTACGAGCAGTACTTC.

This clone came up a few times. The DNA for the CDR3 is TGCGCCAGCAGCTTCCTAGCGGAGAGGACCTACGAGCAGTACTTC. This translates into CASSFLAERTYEQYF. The V call is TRBV5-1, the J call TRBJ2-7; 7 nucleotides agree with TRBD2. The germline CDR1 and CDR2 sequences are SGHRS and YFSETQ. Trimming cost V 2 bases and J 2 bases; bases outside gene matches: 7. CDR3 length: 15 residues.